The rows below give T cell receptor beta chains drawn from one sample of a study of cytomegalovirus exposure and HLA in healthy donors. The protocol was immunoSEQ multiplex PCR, while the TCRdb copy is restricted to in-frame clones and leaves out a portion. The sample has under 200,000 clones; approximately 77% are singletons. Sequencing input: PBMCs. All receptors come from a man aged 18 to 30 in good health and CMV-seronegative. The CDR3 runs from the conserved cysteine through the conserved F or W. The order of the fields is D gene, V gene, J gene, clone size, CDR3 protein, CDR3 DNA. D genes are given only for firm matches. Size is stated for part of the rows, as once, few or many counts, or as a class when the clone is expanded.

>TRBD1|TRBV5-4|TRBJ1-2|NA
CASSFYRGQVYGYTF
TGTGCCAGCAGCTTTTACAGGGGGCAGGTATATGGCTACACCTTC
>TRBD1|TRBV6-5|TRBJ2-7|NA
CASGRTGRTYEQYF
TGTGCCAGCGGAAGGACAGGACGGACCTACGAGCAGTACTTC
>NA|TRBV5-4|TRBJ2-3|NA
CASSLARGGDTDTQYF
TGTGCCAGCAGCTTGGCGAGAGGAGGGGACACAGATACGCAGTATTTT
>TRBD2|TRBV4-3|TRBJ2-2|NA
CASSQGAGTSEDSGELFF
TGCGCCAGCAGCCAGGGGGCCGGGACTAGCGAGGACTCCGGGGAGCTGTTTTTT
>TRBD1|TRBV7-2|TRBJ2-3|NA
CASSLVGPGGVKTDTQYF
TGTGCCAGCAGCTTAGTCGGGCCAGGGGGCGTGAAGACAGATACGCAGTATTTT
>NA|TRBV7-9|TRBJ2-7|NA
CASSLVAHEQYF
TGTGCCAGCAGCTTAGTGGCCCACGAGCAGTACTTC
>NA|TRBV27|TRBJ1-1|NA
CASSPLPTGGVGTEAFF
TGTGCCAGCAGTCCCTTGCCGACGGGCGGGGTGGGTACTGAAGCTTTCTTT
>TRBD1|TRBV18|TRBJ2-7|NA
CASSPTGRLRYEQYF
TGTGCCAGCTCACCGACAGGGAGACTCCGCTACGAGCAGTACTTC
>NA|TRBV7-8|TRBJ2-3|NA
CASSQRALLPSTDTQYF
TGTGCCAGCAGCCAGAGGGCCCTTTTACCTAGCACAGATACGCAGTATTTT
>TRBD2|TRBV19|TRBJ2-1|NA
CASSGTNYNEQFF
TGTGCCAGTAGCGGGACTAACTACAATGAGCAGTTCTTC
>NA|TRBV7-2|TRBJ2-1|NA
CASSLASSTGAPRDEQFF
TGTGCCAGCAGCTTAGCTTCCTCGACTGGGGCCCCTCGGGATGAGCAGTTCTTC
>NA|TRBV7-9|TRBJ2-2|NA
CASSLGQVNTGELFF
TGTGCCAGCAGCTTAGGCCAGGTTAACACCGGGGAGCTGTTTTTT
>NA|TRBV6-5|TRBJ1-1|NA
CASSPGRVEAFF
TGTGCCAGCAGCCCCGGTCGGGTAGAAGCTTTCTTT
>TRBD2|TRBV10-3|TRBJ2-1|few
CAISGVSSGRASYNEQFF
TGTGCCATCAGTGGTGTGTCTAGCGGGAGGGCCTCCTACAATGAGCAGTTCTTC
>NA|TRBV7-2|TRBJ2-3|NA
CASSLGAGPTDTQYF
TGTGCCAGCAGCTTAGGGGCGGGACCCACAGATACGCAGTATTTT
>TRBD2|TRBV28|TRBJ2-5|NA
CASSLLSGRGETQYF
TGTGCCAGCAGTTTACTGAGCGGGAGAGGGGAGACCCAGTACTTC
>NA|TRBV5-4|TRBJ1-2|NA
CASSGTTANYGYTF
TGTGCCAGCAGCGGTACGACAGCGAACTATGGCTACACCTTC
>NA|TRBV5-1|TRBJ1-3|NA
CASSLVGTGNTIYF
TGCGCCAGCAGCTTGGTCGGGACTGGAAACACCATATATTTT
>NA|TRBV7-2|TRBJ2-4|NA
CASSSFRAKNIQYF
TGTGCCAGCAGCTCGTTCCGGGCCAAAAACATTCAGTACTTC
>NA|TRBV19|TRBJ1-5|NA
CARWGSLSNQPQHF
TGTGCCAGGTGGGGCAGTCTAAGCAATCAGCCCCAGCATTTT
>NA|TRBV7-6|TRBJ2-7|few
CASSLMGASEQYF
TGTGCCAGCAGCTTAATGGGGGCTAGCGAGCAGTACTTC
>NA|TRBV5-8|TRBJ2-7|NA
CASSPGWNEQYF
TGTGCCAGCAGCCCAGGGTGGAACGAGCAGTACTTC
>TRBD1|TRBV15|TRBJ2-2|NA
CATSRNYRDRDGGELFF
TGTGCCACCAGCAGAAATTACAGGGACAGGGACGGCGGGGAGCTGTTTTTT
>NA|TRBV6-5|TRBJ1-3|NA
CASATGSGNTIYF
TGTGCCAGTGCCACGGGCTCTGGAAACACCATATATTTT
>TRBD2|TRBV10-3|TRBJ2-7|few
CAISDPAGNGEQYF
TGTGCCATCAGTGACCCAGCGGGAAATGGCGAGCAGTACTTC
>TRBD2|TRBV9|TRBJ2-2|once
CASSVGTSGFTGELFF
TGTGCCAGCAGCGTGGGGACTAGCGGGTTTACCGGGGAGCTGTTTTTT
>TRBD2|TRBV15|TRBJ2-7|few
CATSRGVAGSGEQYF
TGTGCCACCAGCAGAGGGGTAGCGGGATCGGGGGAGCAGTACTTC
>TRBD1|TRBV5-1|TRBJ1-4|NA
CASSPGGTGEEKLFF
TGCGCCAGCAGCCCAGGGGGGACAGGGGAGGAAAAACTGTTTTTT
>NA|TRBV4-3|TRBJ2-3|NA
CASSQGGVRPDTQYF
TGCGCCAGCAGCCAAGGGGGGGTACGGCCAGATACGCAGTATTTT
>NA|TRBV5-1|TRBJ2-2|NA
CASSISGSNTGELFF
TGCGCCAGCAGCATAAGCGGGTCTAACACCGGGGAGCTGTTTTTT
>NA|TRBV7-6|TRBJ1-5|NA
CASSLVPGLGNQPQHF
TGTGCCAGCAGCTTAGTACCAGGGTTGGGAAATCAGCCCCAGCATTTT
>TRBD1|TRBV28|TRBJ2-7|NA
CASIPTGGPSYEQYF
TGTGCCAGCATTCCCACAGGGGGCCCCTCCTACGAGCAGTACTTC
>NA|TRBV2|TRBJ2-7|NA
CASSPNGGTGAYEQYF
TGTGCCAGCAGTCCAAACGGGGGGACAGGAGCCTACGAGCAGTACTTC
>TRBD1|TRBV11-2|TRBJ1-1|NA
CASSSPGGRNTEAFF
TGTGCCAGCAGCTCTCCAGGGGGACGGAACACTGAAGCTTTCTTT
>TRBD2|TRBV7-2|TRBJ2-3|NA
CASSRPGLAVQGTQYF
TGTGCCAGCAGCCGCCCCGGACTAGCGGTGCAAGGTACGCAGTATTTT
>NA|TRBV5-1|TRBJ1-2|NA
CASSLVAGGYGYTF
TGCGCCAGCAGCTTGGTCGCGGGTGGCTATGGCTACACCTTC
>NA|TRBV19|TRBJ2-5|NA
CASSKDRGAGETQYF
TGTGCCAGTAGTAAGGATCGAGGGGCGGGGGAGACCCAGTACTTC
>TRBD2|TRBV14|TRBJ2-1|few
CASSQLGGGRPYNEQFF
TGTGCCAGCAGCCAACTAGGCGGGGGACGACCCTACAATGAGCAGTTCTTC